A single sample is the source of the 3 T cell receptor beta chains below, sequenced in a study of T cell responses to AZD1222 COVID-19 vaccine. TCRdb's copy holds only in-frame clones and misses some; the assay was immunoSEQ multiplex PCR. The data contain roughly 130,000 clones, 80% to 90% of them singletons. The sample here was peripheral blood, taken on day 0 of AZD1222 vaccination. These receptors all come from an adult in good health.

CDR3 sequence (DNA): TGTGCCAGTAGTATGTACAGGGGTGGCACTGAAGCTTTCTTT. It specifies CASSMYRGGTEAFF. The chain has TRBV19 and TRBJ1-1; 7 bases agree with TRBD1. This CDR3 is built from 14 residues. J gave up 4 bases and V 3 bases, and 5 bases lay outside the gene matches. Looked up from germline, CDR1 is LNHDA and CDR2 is SQIVND (reference sequence).

This clone was recorded a few times. The gene calls are TRBV30 and TRBJ1-2; TRBD1 aligns across 8 bases. After removal of 2 bases from V and 8 bases from J, the junction contained 1 base not matched to a gene. The CDR3 has 11 residues. Germline CDR1 reads GTSNPN; CDR2 reads SVGIG (reference sequence). As DNA, the CDR3 is TGTGCCTGGAGTCAGGGGGCGGGCTACACCTTC. As protein: CAWSQGAGYTF.

The genes are TRBV15 and TRBJ1-5; D uncertain. Trimming pared 0 bases from V and 5 bases from J, leaving 11 bases between. Germline V gene data show CDR1 as LNHNV and CDR2 as YYDKDF (reference sequence). The CDR3 runs 15 residues. The CDR3 DNA reads TGTGCCACCAGCAGAGATCCCGGAGTTGATCAGCCCCAGCATTTT. Encoded protein: CATSRDPGVDQPQHF.